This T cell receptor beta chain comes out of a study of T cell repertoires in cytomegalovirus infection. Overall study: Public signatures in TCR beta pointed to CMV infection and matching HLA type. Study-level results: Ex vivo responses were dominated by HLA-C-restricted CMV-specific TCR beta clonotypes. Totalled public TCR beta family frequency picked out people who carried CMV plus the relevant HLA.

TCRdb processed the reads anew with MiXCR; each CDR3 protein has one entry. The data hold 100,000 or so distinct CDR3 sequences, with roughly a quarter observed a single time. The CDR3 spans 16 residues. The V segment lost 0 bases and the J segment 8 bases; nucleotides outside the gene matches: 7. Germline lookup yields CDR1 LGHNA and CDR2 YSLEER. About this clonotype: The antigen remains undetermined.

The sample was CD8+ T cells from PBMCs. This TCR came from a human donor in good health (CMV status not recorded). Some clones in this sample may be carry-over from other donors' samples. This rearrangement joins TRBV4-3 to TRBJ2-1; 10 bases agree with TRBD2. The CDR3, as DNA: TGCGCCAGCAGCCAAGATCTGGAGCGGGAGGGCCATGAGCAGTTCTTC. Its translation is CASSQDLEREGHEQFF.